One and the same sample provided the 20 T cell receptor beta chains below, sequenced in a study of monozygotic twins with cystic fibrosis. Assay used: immunoSEQ multiplex PCR; TCRdb lists only in-frame clones, some missing. This table has 30,000 to 40,000 clones, under 95% appearing once. Sequenced material: blood. The receptor source for this set is a boy younger than 10 with cystic fibrosis.

The table lists this clone with a count of one. The CDR3 region is CASSPEAGGMSGANVLTF. CDR3 coding DNA: TGTGCCAGCAGCCCCGAGGCAGGGGGCATGTCTGGGGCCAACGTCCTGACTTTC. This chain connects TRBV7-2 to TRBJ2-6; 8 nucleotides agree with TRBD1. Germline values: CDR1 SGHTA, CDR2 FQGNSA. The CDR3 consists of 18 residues. J gave up 1 base and V 5 bases, and 10 bases lay outside the gene matches.

This rearrangement joins TRBV7-3 to TRBJ1-6; D is unresolved. Trimming left V 1 base short and J 6 bases short, with 4 bases between. CDR3 length: 13 amino acids. Looked up from germline, CDR1 is SGHTA and CDR2 is FQGTGA. The CDR3, as DNA: TGTGCCAGCAGCTTAAGCCCTAATTCACCCCTCCACTTT. Amino acid sequence: CASSLSPNSPLHF.

This chain uses TRBV5-4 with TRBJ1-5; D uncertain. Trimming took 0 bases from V and 2 from J, leaving 12 bases between them. The length of the CDR3 is 16 residues. Germline loops: CDR1 SGHNT, CDR2 YYREEE (reference sequence). DNA of the CDR3: TGTGCCAGCAGCTTGGGAGGACTCGGGGGCAATCAGCCCCAGCATTTT. Translated: CASSLGGLGGNQPQHF.

The chain joins TRBV19 to TRBJ1-2; D uncertain. Germline values: CDR1 LNHDA, CDR2 SQIVND (reference sequence). V lost 5 bases, J lost 4 bases, and 20 bases lay in between. This CDR3 region has 16 residues. The CDR3 region has the DNA TGTGCCAGTAGTGTGGAGTCGGCGGGCTTCTCCTATGGCTACACCTTC. This gives the protein CASSVESAGFSYGYTF.

The chain couples TRBV6-5 to TRBJ1-2, with 8 positions matching TRBD1. J was trimmed by 8 bases and V by 5 bases; bases with no gene match: 7. The CDR3 consists of 13 residues. Looked up from germline, CDR1 is MNHEY and CDR2 is SVGAGI. CDR3 sequence: CASSPTGGFGYTF. The CDR3 DNA reads TGTGCCAGCAGTCCAACAGGGGGTTTCGGCTACACCTTC.

V gene TRBV2 combines with J gene TRBJ2-7, with D possibly matching TRBD1 (6 bases). Germline CDR1 SNHLY, CDR2 FYNNEI. CDR3 length equals 14 residues. Trimming removed 5 bases from V and 3 bases from J, with 14 bases in between. The CDR3 here is CASSPRGIYYEQYF. The CDR3 nucleotides are TGTGCCAGCAGTCCCAGGGGAATTTACTACGAGCAGTACTTC.

The CDR3 sequence is CASSQDPYEQYF. The CDR3 coding sequence is TGCGCCAGCAGTCAGGACCCCTACGAGCAGTACTTC. This chain uses TRBV5-1 with TRBJ2-7; D gene uncertain. Germline loops: CDR1 SGHRS, CDR2 YFSETQ. This CDR3 has 12 amino acids. V was trimmed by 5 bases and J by 2 bases, leaving 8 bases between them.

The chain carries TRBV7-9 and TRBJ2-7; weak D call: TRBD1 (6 bases). The CDR3 totals 16 residues. Trimming stripped 0 bases from V and 3 bases from J, with 15 bases between. Germline V gene data show CDR1 as SEHNR and CDR2 as FQNEAQ (reference sequence). Here the CDR3 DNA reads TGTGCCAGCAGCTTAGCCCCAGGGGAAGGGAACTACGAGCAGTACTTC. The encoded protein is CASSLAPGEGNYEQYF. The full variable domain, rest sourced from reference TRBV7-9 and TRBJ2-7, is DTGVSQNPRHKITKRGQNVTFRCDPISEHNRLYWYRQTLGQGPEFLTYFQNEAQLEKSRLLSDRFSAERPKGSFSTLEIQRTEQGDSAMYLCASSLAPGEGNYEQYFGPGTRLTVT.

The J gene is TRBJ2-7, the V gene TRBV27; D is possibly TRBD1 (5 bases). V was cut by 3 bases and J by 1 base, with 10 bases left in between. The CDR3 extends over 14 amino acids. CDR1 MNHEY and CDR2 SMNVEV come from the germline V gene (reference sequence). As DNA, the CDR3 is TGTGCCAGCAGTTTTTCCCAGGGTTCCTACGAGCAGTACTTC. Translated, it gives CASSFSQGSYEQYF.

V usage is TRBV4-1 and J usage is TRBJ2-5; 9 bases agree with TRBD2. The CDR3 has 14 residues. V shed 1 base and J 5 bases; nucleotides not matched to a gene: 2. Germline CDR1 reads MGHRA; CDR2 reads YSYEKL. As DNA, the CDR3 is TGCGCCAGCAGCCAAGGGACTAGCGTTGAGACCCAGTACTTC. Protein: CASSQGTSVETQYF.

The chain recombines TRBV19 with TRBJ1-6; 11 bases line up with TRBD1. From germline, CDR1 is LNHDA and CDR2 SQIVND (reference sequence). The junction had 1 base not matched to a gene; V was cut back by 6 bases and J by 9 bases. This CDR3 contains 13 residues. The CDR3 region is CASSGQGASPLHF. Here the CDR3 DNA reads TGTGCCAGTAGCGGACAGGGGGCTTCACCCCTCCACTTT.

The chain joins TRBV19 to TRBJ1-2; D unclear. The CDR3 is 15 residues long. V was clipped by 5 bases and J by 5 bases, with 18 bases between them. Germline-derived CDR1 and CDR2 are LNHDA and SQIVND (reference sequence). The CDR3 sequence is CASSLSNFDSYGYTF. For the CDR3, the DNA is TGTGCCAGTAGTCTATCAAACTTCGACTCATATGGCTACACCTTC.

The chain employs TRBV27 and TRBJ1-6; possibly TRBD1 for D (6 bases). Germline CDR1 is MNHEY and CDR2 is SMNVEV (reference sequence). V was pared by 3 bases and J by 10 bases, with 13 bases between. This CDR3 comprises 14 residues. The CDR3: CASSFRTVGSPLHF. The CDR3 DNA reads TGTGCCAGCAGTTTTCGGACAGTAGGGTCACCCCTCCACTTT.

The V and J genes are TRBV7-2 and TRBJ2-1; D gene uncertain. The CDR3 runs to 11 residues. V lost 4 bases, J lost 7 bases, and 5 bases lay in between. CDR1 and CDR2 from the germline V gene are SGHTA and FQGNSA. The CDR3 spells CASSSTNEQFF. CDR3 in DNA: TGTGCCAGCAGCTCAACAAATGAGCAGTTCTTC. Full variable domain (outside the CDR3, taken from reference TRBV7-2 and TRBJ2-1): GAGVSQSPSNKVTEKGKDVELRCDPISGHTALYWYRQSLGQGLEFLIYFQGNSAPDKSGLPSDRFSAERTGGSVSTLTIQRTQQEDSAVYLCASSSTNEQFFGPGTRLTVL.

The chain links TRBV18 to TRBJ2-5; D gene ambiguous. Looked up from germline, CDR1 is KGHSH and CDR2 is LQKENI. This CDR3 contains 13 residues. Trimming cost V 0 bases and J 4 bases, with 6 bases left between them. CDR3 amino acids: CASSPPTRETQYF. The CDR3 bases are TGTGCCAGCTCACCACCGACAAGAGAGACCCAGTACTTC.

This clone was seen a handful of times. In nucleotides, the CDR3 is TGTGCCAGCTGGAATGGGTTGATGAACACTGAAGCTTTCTTT. This translates into CASWNGLMNTEAFF. The V gene is TRBV6-1, the J gene TRBJ1-1; D gene ambiguous. This CDR3 comprises 14 residues. The germline CDR1 and CDR2 sequences are MNHNS and SASEGT. The ends were cut back, 8 bases at V and 0 bases at J, with 13 bases in the middle.

The rearrangement links TRBV7-6 to TRBJ1-5; a possible D gene is TRBD1 (5 bases). Germline CDR1 is SGHVS and CDR2 is FNYEAQ. Trimming shortened V by 0 bases and J by 5 bases, and 5 bases separated the two germline ends. CDR3 length equals 13 residues. In DNA form, the CDR3 reads TGTGCCAGCAGCTTAGCAGGGGATCAGCCCCAGCATTTT. It encodes CASSLAGDQPQHF.

The V and J genes are TRBV14 and TRBJ2-5; D call uncertain. The germline V gene has CDR1 SGHDN and CDR2 FVKESK. The CDR3 runs to 15 residues. The V gene lost 5 bases and the J gene lost 4 bases, with 17 bases spanning the gap. The CDR3: CASSVLVRLRETQYF. CDR3 bases: TGTGCCAGCAGCGTCCTAGTCAGGTTAAGAGAGACCCAGTACTTC.

The chain carries TRBV19 and TRBJ1-2; D is unresolved. Germline CDR1 LNHDA, CDR2 SQIVND (reference sequence). The CDR3 is made up of 12 amino acids. Trimming took 5 bases from V and 4 from J, leaving 8 bases between them. The CDR3 region has the DNA TGTGCCAGTAGTTGGACTGCCTATGGCTACACCTTC. Residues: CASSWTAYGYTF.

This clone was recorded once. The chain carries TRBV7-3 and TRBJ2-2; D is unclear. The germline V and J ends were trimmed by 7 bases and 4 bases, with 13 bases remaining between them. The CDR3 totals 14 residues. The V gene's germline CDR1 is SGHTA and CDR2 FQGTGA. The DNA for the CDR3 is TGTGCCAGCACCCCCAAGAGTGGCACCGGGGAGCTGTTTTTT. This encodes CASTPKSGTGELFF.